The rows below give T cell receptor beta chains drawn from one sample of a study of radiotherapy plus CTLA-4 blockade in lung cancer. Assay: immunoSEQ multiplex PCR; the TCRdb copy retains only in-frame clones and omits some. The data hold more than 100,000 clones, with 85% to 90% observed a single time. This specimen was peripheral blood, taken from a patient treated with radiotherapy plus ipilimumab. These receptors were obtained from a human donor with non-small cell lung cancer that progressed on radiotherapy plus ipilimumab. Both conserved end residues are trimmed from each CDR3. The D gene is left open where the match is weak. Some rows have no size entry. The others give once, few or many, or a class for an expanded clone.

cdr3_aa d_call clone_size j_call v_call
ASSQGFPKDTIY NA NA TRBJ1-3 TRBV9
ASSDRAGTGRLSNQPQH TRBD1 NA TRBJ1-5 TRBV2
SGGQGRNEQY TRBD1 NA TRBJ2-7 TRBV29-1
ASSLMGNGAF NA NA TRBJ1-1 TRBV7-9
ASTRAGELF NA once TRBJ2-2 TRBV2
ASSLGLNQPQH NA NA TRBJ1-5 TRBV11-2
AWRTADRKTGELF NA NA TRBJ2-2 TRBV30
ASSQGFGNTGELF NA NA TRBJ2-2 TRBV4-1
ASSRPTSGAGYSYEQY TRBD2 NA TRBJ2-7 TRBV4-1
ASSLLTSAYNEQF TRBD2 NA TRBJ2-1 TRBV7-3
ASSPPGLAGGPTNEQF TRBD2 once TRBJ2-1 TRBV18
ASSPDRDYGYT TRBD1 NA TRBJ1-2 TRBV5-5
ASNLAGVTDTQY TRBD2 NA TRBJ2-3 TRBV7-2
ASNKIDGLYGYT NA NA TRBJ1-2 TRBV5-6
ASSQDQRGLMAF NA NA TRBJ1-1 TRBV4-1
ASSLTGESSPLH TRBD1 NA TRBJ1-6 TRBV6-5
ASSLPRKDTQY NA NA TRBJ2-3 TRBV5-4
ASQSRSIFVQY NA NA TRBJ2-5 TRBV6-5
ASRPQGAGNEKLF NA NA TRBJ1-4 TRBV25-1
AWSKGTSGRAGEQF TRBD2 NA TRBJ2-1 TRBV30
ASNPTLGNTIY NA NA TRBJ1-3 TRBV6-1
ASSEAGDQPQH NA NA TRBJ1-5 TRBV25-1
ASSPHGLEITITYPPSEQF TRBD2 NA TRBJ2-1 TRBV18
ASTRQSGDPYEQY TRBD2 NA TRBJ2-7 TRBV6-5
ASSWAGGQPQH NA NA TRBJ1-5 TRBV6-5
ASSLTGGASTQY TRBD1 once TRBJ2-3 TRBV11-3
ASSPLQGGAEAF NA NA TRBJ1-1 TRBV18
ASSINRDLSTEAF NA NA TRBJ1-1 TRBV19
ASNRDQETQY NA NA TRBJ2-5 TRBV2